This record covers a single T cell receptor beta chain. What this receptor recognizes is not known. The record has no base qualities; no much larger clone is one base away. This sample was taken from a study of T-cell memory formation after mild COVID-19 (dated by TCRdb to the early 2020s). In the study overall: TCR sequence clusters from the two donors were largely donor specific. T-cell clones expanding and contracting after mild COVID-19 in two donors were tracked by longitudinal TCRalpha and TCRbeta repertoire sequencing. The cohort comprised two young, previously healthy adult volunteers, one female and one male.

Paper-wide results and their limitations: Balanced CD4/CD8 phenotypes were observed for clones contracting from day 15 to 85, whereas a bias towards CD4+ was observed for a second wave of clones expanding from day 15 to 37. SARS-CoV-2 specificity was not confirmed for the second-wave clones peaking on day 37. Some responding clones were found in pre-infection memory, which suggests that pre-existing cross-reactive memory T cells took part in the SARS-CoV-2 response. The study covered only a couple of mild cases, and larger cohorts including severe cases with pre-infection samples were considered necessary. Contracting CD4+ clones were located mainly in the CM and EM memory subsets, whereas CD8+ clones were found to be enriched in EMRA.

The listed sequencing device is Illumina NovaSeq 6000. Using 5'RACE with constant-segment primers, TCRalpha and TCRbeta cDNA libraries were constructed, with sample barcodes and unique molecular identifiers added in the process. Trizol reagent was used to extract RNA from every sample. Amplification of the libraries took two PCR steps, and the second step added a second sample barcode plus Illumina TruSeq adapters. Libraries were sequenced on an Illumina NovaSeq with 2 x 150 bp paired-end reads. The study's own analysis went as follows. The reads were demultiplexed and collapsed into UMI-guided consensus sequences using migec v1.2.7. Using mixcr v2.1.11, the UMI consensuses were aligned to TRA and TRB V and J templates and assembled into clonotypes. A clonotype was counted as expanded or contracted only when both edgeR and NoisET called the clonotype significant, with the noise models trained on biological replicates. For edgeR calls, the thresholds were a false discovery rate-adjusted p below 0.01 and a log2 fold-change of 1. As an exploratory analysis of dynamics, max-normalized trajectories of the 1000 most abundant clonotypes were examined with PCA combined with hierarchical clustering. Separately sequenced CD4+ and CD8+ repertoires were used to assign a CD4 or CD8 phenotype to each responding clone. The public sequencing data were trimmed at Q25 with fastp and processed into clonotypes with MiXCR by TCRdb, which kept only in-frame beta chains. Identical CDR3 protein sequences are pooled into one entry, listed with their most common genes and DNA. These V and J calls are TCRdb output, not the study's own analysis. The sample has approximately 440,000 distinct CDR3 sequences on record, 15% to 20% of them singletons. The top ten constitute roughly 8.4% of the sample.

Ficoll-Paque density gradient centrifugation was the method used to isolate PBMCs. From a lookup of the germline V gene, CDR1 and CDR2 are SGHDT and YYEEEE. V gives up 0 bases and J gives up 6 bases, and the segment between their germline ends measures 4 bases. Taken from cysteine to phenylalanine, the CDR3 has 12 residues. The entry retains the CDR3 DNA only, 36 bases that are in frame from base 1. This sequence originates from an adult woman who had mild COVID-19 (a few samples of this study predate the infection). The sample titles of this study are shuffled in the database, so cell type and time point are left out; the donor was told from shared clones. Material for sequencing was PBMCs or a T cell subset sorted from them (not recorded which). Recombination linked TRBV5-6 to TRBJ2-1; too little of a D gene remains to name it. The nucleotides are TGTGCCAGCAGCTTGGCTGTCAATGAGCAGTTCTTC. Its coded protein is CASSLAVNEQFF.